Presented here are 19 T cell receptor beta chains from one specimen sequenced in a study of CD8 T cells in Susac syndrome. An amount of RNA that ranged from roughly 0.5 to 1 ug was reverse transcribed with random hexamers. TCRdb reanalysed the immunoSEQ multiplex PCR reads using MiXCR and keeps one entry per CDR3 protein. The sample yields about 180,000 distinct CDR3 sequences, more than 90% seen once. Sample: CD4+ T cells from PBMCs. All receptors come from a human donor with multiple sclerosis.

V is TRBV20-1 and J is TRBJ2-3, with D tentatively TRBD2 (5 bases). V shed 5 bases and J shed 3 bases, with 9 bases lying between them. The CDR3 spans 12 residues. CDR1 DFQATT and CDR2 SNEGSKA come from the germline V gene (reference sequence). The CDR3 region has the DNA TGCAGTGCTTTGGACTCGACAGATACGCAGTATTTT. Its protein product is CSALDSTDTQYF.

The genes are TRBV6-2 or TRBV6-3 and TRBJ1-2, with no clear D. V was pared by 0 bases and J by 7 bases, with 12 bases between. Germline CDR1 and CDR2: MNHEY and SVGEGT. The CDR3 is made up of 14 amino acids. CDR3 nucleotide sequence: TGTGCCAGCAGTTACTCGGTACTGATGGGTGGCTACACCTTC. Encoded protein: CASSYSVLMGGYTF.

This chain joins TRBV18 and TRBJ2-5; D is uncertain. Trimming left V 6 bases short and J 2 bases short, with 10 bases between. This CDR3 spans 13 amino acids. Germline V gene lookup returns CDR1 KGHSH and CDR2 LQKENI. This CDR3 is CASSPDVQETQYF. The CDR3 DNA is TGTGCCAGCTCGCCCGACGTGCAAGAGACCCAGTACTTC. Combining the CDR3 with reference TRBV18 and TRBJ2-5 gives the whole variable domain NAGVMQNPRHLVRRRGQEARLRCSPMKGHSHVYWYRQLPEEGLKFMVYLQKENIIDESGMPKERFSAEFPKEGPSILRIQQVVRGDSAAYFCASSPDVQETQYFGPGTRLLVL.

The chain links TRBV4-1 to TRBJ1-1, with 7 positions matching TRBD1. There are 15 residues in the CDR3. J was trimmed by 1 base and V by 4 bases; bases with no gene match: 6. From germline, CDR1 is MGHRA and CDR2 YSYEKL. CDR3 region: CASSPTGTANTEAFF. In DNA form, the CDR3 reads TGCGCCAGCAGCCCCACCGGGACAGCGAACACTGAAGCTTTCTTT.

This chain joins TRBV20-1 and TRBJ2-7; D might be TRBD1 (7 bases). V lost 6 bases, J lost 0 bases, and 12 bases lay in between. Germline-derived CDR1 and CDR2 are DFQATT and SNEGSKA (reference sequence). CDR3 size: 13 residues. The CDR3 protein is CSAHRGLSYEQYF. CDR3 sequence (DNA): TGCAGTGCCCACAGGGGACTCTCCTACGAGCAGTACTTC.

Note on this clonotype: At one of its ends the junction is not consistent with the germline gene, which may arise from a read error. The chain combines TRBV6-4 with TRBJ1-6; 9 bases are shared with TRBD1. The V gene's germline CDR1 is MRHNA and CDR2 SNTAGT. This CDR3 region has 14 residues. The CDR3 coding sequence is TGTGCCAGCAGTGAGTGGGACAGGGATTCGCCCCTCCACTTT. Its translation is CASSEWDRDSPLHF.

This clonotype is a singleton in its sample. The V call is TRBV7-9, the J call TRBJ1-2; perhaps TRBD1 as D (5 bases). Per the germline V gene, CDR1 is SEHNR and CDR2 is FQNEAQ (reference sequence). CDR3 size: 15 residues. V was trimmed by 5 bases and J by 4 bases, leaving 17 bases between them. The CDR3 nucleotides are TGTGCCAGCAGCCTCGTGGGGGGAGCCCTCTATGGCTACACCTTC. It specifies CASSLVGGALYGYTF.

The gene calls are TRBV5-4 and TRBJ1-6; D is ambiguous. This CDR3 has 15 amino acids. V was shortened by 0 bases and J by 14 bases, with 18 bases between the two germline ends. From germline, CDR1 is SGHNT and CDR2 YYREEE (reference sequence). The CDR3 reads CASSLELGRSEALHF. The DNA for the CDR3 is TGTGCCAGCAGCTTGGAGCTGGGTAGGAGTGAGGCCCTCCACTTT.

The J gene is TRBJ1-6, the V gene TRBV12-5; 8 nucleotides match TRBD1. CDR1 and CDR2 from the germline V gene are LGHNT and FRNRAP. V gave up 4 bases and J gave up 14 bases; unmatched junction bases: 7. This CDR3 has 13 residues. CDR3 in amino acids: CASGSDRGESLHF. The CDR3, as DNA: TGTGCTAGTGGTTCAGACAGGGGAGAATCCCTCCACTTT.

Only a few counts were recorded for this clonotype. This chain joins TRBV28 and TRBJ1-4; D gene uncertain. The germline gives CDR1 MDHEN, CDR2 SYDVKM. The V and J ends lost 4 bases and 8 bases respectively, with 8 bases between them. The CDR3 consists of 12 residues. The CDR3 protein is CASSSPGEKLFF. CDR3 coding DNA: TGTGCCAGCAGTTCCCCGGGGGAAAAACTGTTTTTT.

The CDR3 region has the DNA TGTGCCAGCAGCCTCCGACAGGGCCTTGAAGTAAGCTCCTACAATGAGCAGTTCTTC. This gives the protein CASSLRQGLEVSSYNEQFF. V usage is TRBV12-3 or TRBV12-4 and J usage is TRBJ2-1; 7 positions match TRBD1. With 6 bases clipped from V and 0 bases from J, the junction kept 17 bases outside the gene matches. This CDR3 comprises 19 residues.

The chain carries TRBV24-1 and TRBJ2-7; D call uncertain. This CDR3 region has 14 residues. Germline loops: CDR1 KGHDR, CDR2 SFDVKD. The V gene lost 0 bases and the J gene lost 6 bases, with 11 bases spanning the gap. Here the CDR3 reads CATSDLRQKGEQYF. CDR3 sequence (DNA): TGTGCCACCAGTGATTTGCGGCAGAAGGGCGAGCAGTACTTC.

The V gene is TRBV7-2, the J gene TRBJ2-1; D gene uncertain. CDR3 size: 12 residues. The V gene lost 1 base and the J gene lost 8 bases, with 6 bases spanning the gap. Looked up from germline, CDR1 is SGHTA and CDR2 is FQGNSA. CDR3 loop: CASSLEGYEQFF. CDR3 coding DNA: TGTGCCAGCAGCTTAGAAGGGTATGAGCAGTTCTTC.

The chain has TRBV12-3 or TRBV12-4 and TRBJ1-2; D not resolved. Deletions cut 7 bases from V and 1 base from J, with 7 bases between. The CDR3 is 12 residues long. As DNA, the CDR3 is TGTGCCAGCACAGGAAATAACTATGGCTACACCTTC. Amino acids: CASTGNNYGYTF.

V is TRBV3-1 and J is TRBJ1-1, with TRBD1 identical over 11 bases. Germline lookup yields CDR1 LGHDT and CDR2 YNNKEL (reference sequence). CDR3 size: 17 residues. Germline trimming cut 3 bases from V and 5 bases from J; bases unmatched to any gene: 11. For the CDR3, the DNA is TGTGCCAGCAGCCAGCTAGGACAGGGGGCCATTAGAACTGAAGCTTTCTTT. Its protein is CASSQLGQGAIRTEAFF.

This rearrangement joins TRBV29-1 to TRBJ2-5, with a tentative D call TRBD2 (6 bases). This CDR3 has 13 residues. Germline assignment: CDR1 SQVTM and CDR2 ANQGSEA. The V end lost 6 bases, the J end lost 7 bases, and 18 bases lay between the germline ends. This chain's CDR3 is CSVRDPRGWTQYF. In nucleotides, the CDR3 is TGCAGCGTCAGGGACCCGCGGGGATGGACCCAGTACTTC.

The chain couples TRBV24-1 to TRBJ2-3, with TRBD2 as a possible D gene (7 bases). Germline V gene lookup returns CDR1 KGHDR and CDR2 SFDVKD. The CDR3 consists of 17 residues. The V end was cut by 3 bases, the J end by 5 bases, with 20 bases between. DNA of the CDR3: TGTGCCACCAGTGATCCTGGCGGGGGCCGCCGTGGAGATACGCAGTATTTT. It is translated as CATSDPGGGRRGDTQYF.

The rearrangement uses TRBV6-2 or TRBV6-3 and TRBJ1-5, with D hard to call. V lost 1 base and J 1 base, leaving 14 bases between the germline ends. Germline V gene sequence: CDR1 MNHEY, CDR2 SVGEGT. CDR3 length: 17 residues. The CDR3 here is CASSYWDTALSNQPQHF. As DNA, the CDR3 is TGTGCCAGCAGTTACTGGGATACAGCGTTGAGCAATCAGCCCCAGCATTTT.

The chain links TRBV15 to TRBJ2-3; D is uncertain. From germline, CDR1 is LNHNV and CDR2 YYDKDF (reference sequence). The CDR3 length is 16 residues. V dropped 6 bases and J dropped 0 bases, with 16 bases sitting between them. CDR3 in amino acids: CATRPTPNLSTDTQYF. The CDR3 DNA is TGTGCCACCAGACCCACACCCAACCTTAGCACAGATACGCAGTATTTT. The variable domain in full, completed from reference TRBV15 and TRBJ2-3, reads DAMVIQNPRYQVTQFGKPVTLSCSQTLNHNVMYWYQQKSSQAPKLLFHYYDKDFNNEADTPDNFQSRRPNTSFCFLDIRSPGLGDTAMYLCATRPTPNLSTDTQYFGPGTRLTVL.